The 28 T cell receptor beta chains below come from one sample, sequenced in a study of cytomegalovirus exposure and HLA in healthy donors. The PCR was carried out with 60 Vbeta primers and 13 Jbeta primers. The data were produced by immunoSEQ multiplex PCR, yet TCRdb's version contains in-frame clones alone and is incomplete. The sample gives 150,000 to 200,000 clones, approximately 80% of which show up once; roughly 10% is in the top ten. The sequenced material came from PBMCs. Receptors originate from a man in his late teens or twenties in good health and CMV-seropositive.

V gene TRBV15 combines with J gene TRBJ2-2; 7 bases match TRBD1. V was pared by 5 bases and J by 1 base, with 13 bases of the junction left unmatched. Germline V CDR1 and CDR2: LNHNV, YYDKDF (reference sequence). The CDR3 sequence is 18 residues long. CDR3 residues: CATSRRTGTDMNTGELFF. The CDR3 nucleotides are TGTGCCACCAGCCGAAGGACTGGGACAGACATGAACACCGGGGAGCTGTTTTTT.

V usage is TRBV5-4 and J usage is TRBJ2-3, with TRBD2 identical over 8 bases. Germline CDR1 SGHNT, CDR2 YYREEE (reference sequence). Unmatched junction bases numbered 12, after V lost 6 bases and J lost 6 bases. The CDR3 consists of 15 residues. The CDR3 DNA follows: TGTGCCAGCACCCCGGGAGGGGGGAGACTTGATACGCAGTATTTT. Translating it yields CASTPGGGRLDTQYF.

The chain uses TRBV28 and TRBJ1-1; 7 nucleotides line up with TRBD1. CDR1 and CDR2 (germline): MDHEN, SYDVKM. The CDR3 runs 14 residues. J was trimmed by 8 bases and V by 9 bases; bases with no gene match: 15. DNA for the CDR3: TGTGCCAGTTTAGCGGGGCGCCAGGGGGGGGAAGCTTTCTTT. The encoded protein is CASLAGRQGGEAFF.

The V call is TRBV5-6, the J call TRBJ2-2, with TRBD1 matching 7 bases. Germline-derived CDR1 and CDR2 are SGHDT and YYEEEE. With V trimmed by 3 bases and J by 0 bases, 2 bases remained unmatched. The CDR3 covers 15 residues. The CDR3 protein is CASSSGQPNTGELFF. The CDR3 DNA follows: TGTGCCAGCAGCTCGGGACAGCCGAACACCGGGGAGCTGTTTTTT.

This rearrangement joins TRBV6-1 to TRBJ2-5, with D possibly matching TRBD2 (6 bases). Germline assignment: CDR1 MNHNS and CDR2 SASEGT. V lost 6 bases and J lost 3, with 11 bases in between. The CDR3 is 13 amino acids. CDR3 DNA: TGTGCCAGCAGAAGAACGGGAGAAGAGACCCAGTACTTC. Encoded protein: CASRRTGEETQYF.

As DNA, the CDR3 is TGTGCCAGCAGCTTAGGCTCGGGGTCTAGCAATCAGCCCCAGCATTTT. Its translation is CASSLGSGSSNQPQHF. This chain links TRBV11-2 with TRBJ1-5, with D hard to call. The germline V gene encodes CDR1 SGHAT and CDR2 FQNNGV. The CDR3 is made up of 16 amino acids. The germline V and J ends were trimmed by 1 base and 0 bases, with 10 bases remaining between them.

The chain joins TRBV5-1 to TRBJ1-4, with 7 bases lining up with TRBD1. Germline V gene data show CDR1 as SGHRS and CDR2 as YFSETQ. The CDR3 length is 15 residues. V was clipped by 3 bases and J by 8 bases; unmatched bases: 10. The CDR3 loop is CASSSQTGVREKLFF. CDR3 DNA: TGCGCCAGCAGCTCCCAAACAGGGGTGCGAGAAAAACTGTTTTTT. Drawing the rest from reference TRBV5-1 and TRBJ1-4, the complete variable domain is KAGVTQTPRYLIKTRGQQVTLSCSPISGHRSVSWYQQTPGQGLQFLFEYFSETQRNKGNFPGRFSGRQFSNSRSEMNVSTLELGDSALYLCASSSQTGVREKLFFGSGTQLSVL.

The chain uses TRBV4-3 and TRBJ1-1; TRBD1 matches 7 bases. Germline CDR1 is LGHNA and CDR2 is YSLEER. This CDR3 spans 15 amino acids. With V trimmed by 0 bases and J by 1 base, 2 bases remained unmatched. The CDR3 spells CASSQDRGRNTEAFF. The DNA for the CDR3 is TGCGCCAGCAGCCAAGACAGGGGGAGGAACACTGAAGCTTTCTTT.

Only one count was recorded for this clone. The chain has TRBV27 and TRBJ2-7; D is possibly TRBD1 (6 bases). Trimming took off 5 bases at V and 0 bases at J, with 14 bases between the two ends. Germline V gene lookup returns CDR1 MNHEY and CDR2 SMNVEV (reference sequence). The CDR3 has 15 amino acids. As DNA, the CDR3 is TGTGCCAGCAGTCGGGGCCAGACAGGCTCCTACGAGCAGTACTTC. It is translated as CASSRGQTGSYEQYF.

The CDR3 sequence: CASSFGSTEAFF. The CDR3 DNA reads TGTGCCAGCAGCTTCGGTAGCACTGAAGCTTTCTTT. This chain connects TRBV5-4 to TRBJ1-1; D not resolved. Per the germline V gene, CDR1 is SGHNT and CDR2 is YYREEE (reference sequence). The ends were cut back, 2 bases at V and 4 bases at J, with 6 bases in the middle. The CDR3 totals 12 residues.

The V and J genes are TRBV4-1 and TRBJ1-2; weak D call: TRBD1 (5 bases). Germline V gives CDR1 MGHRA, CDR2 YSYEKL. The CDR3 sequence is 15 residues long. With 0 bases removed from V and 5 bases from J, the gap between germline ends came to 13 bases. CDR3 protein: CASSQEVPGGYGYTF. The CDR3 DNA reads as TGCGCCAGCAGCCAAGAGGTGCCGGGGGGGTATGGCTACACCTTC.

In nucleotides, the CDR3 is TGTGCCAGCAGTTACTCTTCCGGGGTCACCGGGGAGCTGTTTTTT. Encoded protein: CASSYSSGVTGELFF. The chain carries TRBV6-5 and TRBJ2-2; a possible D gene is TRBD2 (5 bases). Between the trimmed V and J ends, which lost 0 bases and 4 bases, there was a span of 9 bases. Germline V lookup: CDR1 MNHEY, CDR2 SVGAGI. The CDR3 contains 15 residues.

The sample holds one count of this clone. The CDR3 is CASNPGLNTEAFF. In DNA form, the CDR3 reads TGTGCCAGCAACCCAGGTCTGAACACTGAAGCTTTCTTT. This chain links TRBV2 with TRBJ1-1; D call uncertain. Germline V gives CDR1 SNHLY, CDR2 FYNNEI. V lost 7 bases and J 0 bases, leaving 9 bases between the germline ends. The CDR3 totals 13 residues.

This CDR3 reads CASSISQAMTDTQYF. In DNA, the CDR3 is TGTGCCAGTAGTATTTCCCAGGCCATGACAGATACGCAGTATTTT. This chain joins TRBV19 and TRBJ2-3; D gene ambiguous. CDR3 size: 15 residues. Germline CDR1 is LNHDA and CDR2 is SQIVND (reference sequence). The ends were cut back, 3 bases at V and 3 bases at J, with 13 bases in the middle.

This chain links TRBV29-1 with TRBJ2-1; D perhaps matches TRBD2 (7 bases). Germline V gene sequence: CDR1 SQVTM, CDR2 ANQGSEA. V was cut by 4 bases and J by 4 bases, with 20 bases left in between. The CDR3 is 16 residues long. This chain's CDR3 is CSVVDGGARRYNEQFF. The CDR3 DNA is TGCAGCGTTGTTGATGGGGGGGCCCGACGTTACAATGAGCAGTTCTTC.

With respect to this clone: The conserved phenylalanine or tryptophan is not found at the CDR3 terminus, so this likely reflects a read error. The DNA is omitted, as the CDR3 cannot be located on it reliably, and the CDR3 follows TCRdb's listing. This sequence joins TRBV7-5 and TRBJ1-6; the table calls TRBD1, which could not be checked here. TRBV7-5 is a pseudogene locus. The CDR3 spans 22 amino acids, including both terminal residues. The CDR3 region is CVRSLKGGAGQGAESGNSPLHL.

This clone has more than one count but fewer than ten. The chain combines TRBV10-3 with TRBJ1-1; D is perhaps TRBD1 (5 bases). The germline V gene encodes CDR1 ENHRY and CDR2 SYGVKD. There are 13 residues in the CDR3. The ends were cut back, 0 bases at V and 6 bases at J, with 8 bases in the middle. The CDR3 reads CAISESVGAEAFF. CDR3 DNA: TGTGCCATCAGTGAGTCGGTAGGGGCTGAAGCTTTCTTT.

The genes are TRBV19 and TRBJ2-7, with D maybe TRBD2 (5 bases). The CDR3 is made up of 14 amino acids. From germline, CDR1 is LNHDA and CDR2 SQIVND (reference sequence). The ends were cut back, 6 bases at V and 0 bases at J, with 12 bases in the middle. In DNA, the CDR3 is TGTGCCAGTAGCTCGGGGTTCTTCTCCTACGAGCAGTACTTC. Protein sequence: CASSSGFFSYEQYF.

V usage is TRBV6-1 and J usage is TRBJ1-3, with 8 nucleotides matching TRBD1. V was clipped by 0 bases and J by 7 bases; unmatched bases: 11. CDR1 is MNHNS and CDR2 is SASEGT in the germline V gene. The CDR3 loop spans 17 amino acids. The CDR3 DNA sequence: TGTGCCAGCAGTGAAGCTCCCGGGACAGGTTTAACCAACACCATATATTTT. Translated: CASSEAPGTGLTNTIYF.

This clone showed up just a few times. V gene TRBV27 combines with J gene TRBJ2-7, with 10 nucleotides matching TRBD1. The CDR3 is 14 residues long. Germline V gene data show CDR1 as MNHEY and CDR2 as SMNVEV (reference sequence). V lost 6 bases and J lost 2; bases outside the gene matches: 4. This CDR3 reads CASSRTGGAYEQYF. CDR3 sequence (DNA): TGTGCCAGCAGCAGGACAGGGGGAGCCTACGAGCAGTACTTC.

The chain links TRBV15 to TRBJ2-1; possibly TRBD2 for D (6 bases). The V end lost 1 base, the J end lost 5 bases, and 24 bases lay between the germline ends. CDR1 is LNHNV, CDR2 YYDKDF, per germline (reference sequence). The CDR3 totals 19 residues. Written as DNA, the CDR3 is TGTGCCACCAGCAGAGTTCGGGGGTGGATGAGGGCCGGAGACAATGAGCAGTTCTTC. Residues: CATSRVRGWMRAGDNEQFF.

The rearrangement joins TRBV27 to TRBJ2-7, with D perhaps matching TRBD2 (6 bases). The V and J ends lost 4 bases and 1 base respectively, with 14 bases between them. The germline V gene has CDR1 MNHEY and CDR2 SMNVEV (reference sequence). The CDR3 loop spans 15 amino acids. The CDR3 DNA reads TGTGCCAGCAGTTCCCGGGACTTAGGATCCTACGAGCAGTACTTC. Translating it yields CASSSRDLGSYEQYF.

As to this clone: Other DNA sequences from this sample encode an identical CDR3 as well. CDR3 sequence reads: CASSHQRGPDTQYF. The DNA for the CDR3 is TGCGCCAGCAGCCACCAGCGGGGTCCGGATACGCAGTATTTT. The gene calls are TRBV4-3 and TRBJ2-3; TRBD2 matches 7 bases. Trimming took 3 bases from V and 6 from J; bases not matched to a gene: 6. The germline gives CDR1 LGHNA, CDR2 YSLEER. This CDR3 has 14 amino acids.

The rearrangement links TRBV11-2 to TRBJ2-5; no clear D. Trimming removed 5 bases from V and 5 bases from J, with 9 bases in between. The germline V gene has CDR1 SGHAT and CDR2 FQNNGV. CDR3 length equals 12 residues. The CDR3 spells CASSPYGETQYF. CDR3 coding DNA: TGTGCCAGCAGCCCATACGGGGAGACCCAGTACTTC.

The chain has TRBV4-1 and TRBJ1-4; D not resolved. This CDR3 is 12 amino acids long. Germline V gene sequence: CDR1 MGHRA, CDR2 YSYEKL. Trimming removed 1 base from V and 7 bases from J, with 4 bases in between. The CDR3 here is CASSQVGEKLFF. The CDR3, as DNA: TGCGCCAGCAGCCAAGTCGGTGAAAAACTGTTTTTT.

The table lists this clone with a count of one. This chain links TRBV4-1 with TRBJ2-7, with 9 bases lining up with TRBD1. V was pared by 0 bases and J by 6 bases, with 12 bases of the junction left unmatched. The CDR3 consists of 17 residues. Looked up from germline, CDR1 is MGHRA and CDR2 is YSYEKL. The CDR3 DNA reads TGCGCCAGCAGCCAAGATTTAGGGGGACAGGGTGATGTCGAGCAGTACTTC. Amino acids: CASSQDLGGQGDVEQYF.

The J gene is TRBJ1-1, the V gene TRBV28; 7 bases map to TRBD1. J was trimmed by 4 bases and V by 2 bases; bases with no gene match: 4. CDR1 is MDHEN, CDR2 SYDVKM, per germline. The CDR3 contains 14 residues. The CDR3 bases are TGTGCCAGCAGTTTAGACGACAGGGTCACTGAAGCTTTCTTT. It yields the protein CASSLDDRVTEAFF.

The chain employs TRBV6-1 and TRBJ2-5, with TRBD1 matching 7 bases. Germline CDR1 MNHNS, CDR2 SASEGT. The V and J ends lost 4 bases and 1 base, in that order; junction bases with no gene match: 12. The CDR3 contains 17 residues. CDR3 amino acids: CASSADRVRSGQETQYF. The CDR3 region has the DNA TGTGCCAGCAGTGCCGACAGGGTTCGATCGGGCCAAGAGACCCAGTACTTC.